The 11 T cell receptor beta chains below all came from one sample that was sequenced in a study of cytotoxic CD8 clonotypes in ibrutinib-treated CLL. Method: immunoSEQ multiplex PCR; TCRdb's copy keeps in-frame clones and lacks some. The data contain roughly 220,000 clones, roughly 77% of them singletons. The sample was PBMCs, taken after 12 months of ibrutinib treatment. The source of these receptors is a human donor with chronic lymphocytic leukemia.

This rearrangement joins TRBV14 to TRBJ2-6; no clear D. Trimming cost V 0 bases and J 4 bases, with 10 bases left between them. Germline V gene sequence: CDR1 SGHDN, CDR2 FVKESK. This CDR3 is 16 amino acids long. CDR3 sequence (DNA): TGTGCCAGCAGCCAAGATTTGCGCCCCGGGGCCAACGTCCTGACTTTC. This translates into CASSQDLRPGANVLTF.

This clone was seen only a few times. The chain employs TRBV6-1 and TRBJ1-5; unclear D gene. The CDR3 runs to 12 residues. The germline CDR1 and CDR2 sequences are MNHNS and SASEGT. Trimming took 6 bases from V and 5 from J, leaving 8 bases between them. CDR3 amino acids: CASSREYQPQHF. The CDR3 DNA is TGTGCCAGCAGCCGAGAGTATCAGCCCCAGCATTTT.

CDR3 amino acids: CASTGVGTSLNEQFF. CDR3 coding DNA: TGTGCCAGCACGGGGGTAGGGACTAGTCTCAATGAGCAGTTCTTC. The chain employs TRBV6-1 and TRBJ2-1, with TRBD2 matching over 8 bases. V lost 7 bases to trimming and J lost 6 bases; unmatched junction nucleotides: 11. CDR3 size: 15 residues. In germline, CDR1 is MNHNS, CDR2 SASEGT.

This clone was recorded only once. The chain carries TRBV7-8 and TRBJ2-2; no definite D call. The CDR3 has 15 amino acids. V lost 2 bases and J lost 4, with 11 bases in between. Germline assignment: CDR1 SGHVS and CDR2 FQNEAQ. CDR3 bases: TGTGCCAGCAGCTTACAAGGGTCGGTCACCGGGGAGCTGTTTTTT. Translating it yields CASSLQGSVTGELFF.

The CDR3 coding sequence is TGTGCCAGCAGTTACCAACTAGCCGAGAATGAGCAGTTCTTC. Encoded protein: CASSYQLAENEQFF. The chain carries TRBV6-5 and TRBJ2-1, with D possibly matching TRBD2 (6 bases). V was clipped by 2 bases and J by 7 bases, with 12 bases between them. This CDR3 spans 14 amino acids. Germline V gene sequence: CDR1 MNHEY, CDR2 SVGAGI.

This chain joins TRBV5-5 and TRBJ2-5; D might be TRBD1 or TRBD2, each matching 5 bases. The CDR3 is made up of 16 amino acids. V dropped 3 bases and J dropped 4 bases, with 19 bases sitting between them. The germline V gene has CDR1 SGHKS and CDR2 YYEKEE (reference sequence). The CDR3 is CASSSLGEGRGETQYF. CDR3 nucleotide sequence: TGTGCCAGCAGCTCGCTGGGTGAGGGGAGAGGAGAGACCCAGTACTTC. Looking up the rest from reference TRBV5-5 and TRBJ2-5 gives the full variable domain: DAGVTQSPTHLIKTRGQQVTLRCSPISGHKSVSWYQQVLGQGPQFIFQYYEKEERGRGNFPDRFSARQFPNYSSELNVNALLLGDSALYLCASSSLGEGRGETQYFGPGTRLLVL.

This clone was seen once. This rearrangement joins TRBV5-1 to TRBJ2-7, with 13 bases matching TRBD2. Germline values: CDR1 SGHRS, CDR2 YFSETQ. CDR3 length equals 16 residues. Unmatched junction bases numbered 7, after V lost 0 bases and J lost 7 bases. The CDR3 DNA follows: TGCGCCAGCAGCTTGGAAACTAGCGGGAGGGTTTGGGAGCAGTACTTC. This sequence encodes CASSLETSGRVWEQYF. Variable domain in full (rest from reference TRBV5-1 and TRBJ2-7): KAGVTQTPRYLIKTRGQQVTLSCSPISGHRSVSWYQQTPGQGLQFLFEYFSETQRNKGNFPGRFSGRQFSNSRSEMNVSTLELGDSALYLCASSLETSGRVWEQYFGPGTRLTVT.

J is TRBJ2-3 and V is TRBV27, with 12 bases identical to TRBD2. This CDR3 is 15 amino acids long. With V trimmed by 5 bases and J by 4 bases, 4 bases remained unmatched. Germline CDR1 is MNHEY and CDR2 is SMNVEV (reference sequence). CDR3 coding DNA: TGTGCCAGCAGTGCCCTAGCGGGGGGGGCAGATACGCAGTATTTT. Encoded protein: CASSALAGGADTQYF.

The rearrangement uses TRBV7-9 and TRBJ1-2; TRBD1 might be the D (5 bases). Germline CDR1 SEHNR, CDR2 FQNEAQ (reference sequence). V was pared by 3 bases and J by 6 bases, with 17 bases between. This CDR3 is built from 15 residues. The CDR3 protein is CASSFTGRKPDGYTF. CDR3 DNA sequence: TGTGCCAGCAGCTTCACGGGACGTAAACCAGATGGCTACACCTTC. Supplemented by reference TRBV7-9 and TRBJ1-2, the full variable domain reads DTGVSQNPRHKITKRGQNVTFRCDPISEHNRLYWYRQTLGQGPEFLTYFQNEAQLEKSRLLSDRFSAERPKGSFSTLEIQRTEQGDSAMYLCASSFTGRKPDGYTFGSGTRLTVV.

The genes are TRBV28 and TRBJ2-7; D uncertain. Trimming stripped 7 bases from V and 2 bases from J, with 15 bases between. There are 14 residues in the CDR3. Germline V CDR1 and CDR2: MDHEN, SYDVKM. CDR3 protein: CASTSPGWTYEQYF. In DNA, the CDR3 is TGTGCCAGCACTTCCCCCGGATGGACCTACGAGCAGTACTTC.

The genes are TRBV10-3 and TRBJ1-4; perhaps TRBD1 as D (6 bases). The CDR3 runs to 15 residues. Trimming pared 8 bases from V and 3 bases from J, leaving 16 bases between. Germline V gives CDR1 ENHRY, CDR2 SYGVKD. CDR3 nucleotides: TGTGCCATCGGACAACTCAGGGGACCTAATGAAAAACTGTTTTTT. This translates into CAIGQLRGPNEKLFF.